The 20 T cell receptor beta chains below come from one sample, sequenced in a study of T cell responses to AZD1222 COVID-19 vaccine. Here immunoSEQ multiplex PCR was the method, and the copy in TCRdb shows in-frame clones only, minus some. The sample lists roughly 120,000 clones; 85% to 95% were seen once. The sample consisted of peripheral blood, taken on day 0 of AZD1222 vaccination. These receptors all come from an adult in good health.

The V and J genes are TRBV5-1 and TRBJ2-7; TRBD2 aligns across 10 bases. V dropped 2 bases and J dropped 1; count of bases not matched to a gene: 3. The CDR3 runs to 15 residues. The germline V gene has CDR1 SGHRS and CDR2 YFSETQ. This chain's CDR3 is CASSFTSGKSYEQYF. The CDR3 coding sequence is TGCGCCAGCAGCTTCACTAGCGGGAAATCCTACGAGCAGTACTTC.

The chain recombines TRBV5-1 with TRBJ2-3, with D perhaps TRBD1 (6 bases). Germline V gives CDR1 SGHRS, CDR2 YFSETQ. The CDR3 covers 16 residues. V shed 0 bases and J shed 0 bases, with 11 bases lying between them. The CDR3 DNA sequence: TGCGCCAGCAGCTTGGAGAGGGGGTCTAGCACAGATACGCAGTATTTT. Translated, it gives CASSLERGSSTDTQYF.

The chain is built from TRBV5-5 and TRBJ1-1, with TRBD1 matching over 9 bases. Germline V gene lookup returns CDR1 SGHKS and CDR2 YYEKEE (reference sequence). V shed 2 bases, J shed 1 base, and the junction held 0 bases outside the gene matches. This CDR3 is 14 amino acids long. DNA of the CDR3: TGTGCCAGCAGCTTACAGGGGGCGAACACTGAAGCTTTCTTT. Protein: CASSLQGANTEAFF.

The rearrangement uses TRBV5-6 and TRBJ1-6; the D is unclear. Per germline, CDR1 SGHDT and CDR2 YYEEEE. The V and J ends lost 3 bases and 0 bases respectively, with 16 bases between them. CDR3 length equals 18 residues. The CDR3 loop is CASSSSGSDSSYNSPLHF. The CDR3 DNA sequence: TGTGCCAGCAGCTCCTCTGGGAGCGATAGCTCCTATAATTCACCCCTCCACTTT.

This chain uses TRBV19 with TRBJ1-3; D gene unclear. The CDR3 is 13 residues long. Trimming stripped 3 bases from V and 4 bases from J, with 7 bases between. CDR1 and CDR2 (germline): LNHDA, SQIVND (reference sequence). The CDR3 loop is CASSIRGGNTIYF. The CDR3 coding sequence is TGTGCCAGTAGTATTCGAGGAGGAAACACCATATATTTT.

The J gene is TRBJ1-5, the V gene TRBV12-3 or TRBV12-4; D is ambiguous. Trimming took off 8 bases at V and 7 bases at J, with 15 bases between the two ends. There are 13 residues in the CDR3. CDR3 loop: CASGVYPWQPQHF. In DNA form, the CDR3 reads TGTGCCAGCGGAGTTTACCCCTGGCAGCCCCAGCATTTT.

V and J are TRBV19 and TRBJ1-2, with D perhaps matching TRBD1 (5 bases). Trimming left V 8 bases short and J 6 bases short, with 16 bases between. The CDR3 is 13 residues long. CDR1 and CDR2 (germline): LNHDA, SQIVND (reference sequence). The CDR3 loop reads CASGHSGLNGYTF. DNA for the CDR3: TGTGCCAGTGGACACTCAGGGTTGAATGGCTACACCTTC.

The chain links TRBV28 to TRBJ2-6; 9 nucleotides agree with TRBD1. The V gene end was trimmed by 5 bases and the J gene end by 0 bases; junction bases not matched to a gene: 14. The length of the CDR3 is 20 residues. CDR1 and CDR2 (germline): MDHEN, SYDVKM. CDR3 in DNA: TGTGCCAGCAGTGAACCGTCCGGGACAGGGTACCTCTCTGGGGCCAACGTCCTGACTTTC. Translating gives CASSEPSGTGYLSGANVLTF. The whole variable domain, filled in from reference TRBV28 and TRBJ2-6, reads DVKVTQSSRYLVKRTGEKVFLECVQDMDHENMFWYRQDPGLGLRLIYFSYDVKMKEKGDIPEGYSVSREKKERFSLILESASTNQTSMYLCASSEPSGTGYLSGANVLTFGAGSRLTVL.

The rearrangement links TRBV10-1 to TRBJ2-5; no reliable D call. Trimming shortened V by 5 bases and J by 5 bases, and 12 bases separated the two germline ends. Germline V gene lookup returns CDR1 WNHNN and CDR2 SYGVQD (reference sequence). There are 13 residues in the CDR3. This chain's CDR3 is CASSPQVKETQYF. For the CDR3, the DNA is TGCGCCAGCAGTCCTCAGGTCAAGGAGACCCAGTACTTC.

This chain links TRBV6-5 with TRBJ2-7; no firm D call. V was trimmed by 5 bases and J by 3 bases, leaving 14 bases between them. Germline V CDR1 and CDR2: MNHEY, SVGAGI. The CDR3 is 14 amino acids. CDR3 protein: CASSPAPSLYEQYF. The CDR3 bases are TGTGCCAGCAGTCCCGCCCCTAGTCTCTACGAGCAGTACTTC.

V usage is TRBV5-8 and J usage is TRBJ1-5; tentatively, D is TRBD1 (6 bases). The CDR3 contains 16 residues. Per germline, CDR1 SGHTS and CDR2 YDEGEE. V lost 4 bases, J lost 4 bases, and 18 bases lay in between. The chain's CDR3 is CASSHPGAGVNQPQHF. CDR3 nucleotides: TGTGCCAGCAGCCACCCCGGGGCAGGGGTTAATCAGCCCCAGCATTTT. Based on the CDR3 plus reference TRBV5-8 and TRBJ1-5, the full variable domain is EAGVTQSPTHLIKTRGQQATLRCSPISGHTSVYWYQQALGLGLQFLLWYDEGEERNRGNFPPRFSGRQFPNYSSELNVNALELEDSALYLCASSHPGAGVNQPQHFGDGTRLSIL.

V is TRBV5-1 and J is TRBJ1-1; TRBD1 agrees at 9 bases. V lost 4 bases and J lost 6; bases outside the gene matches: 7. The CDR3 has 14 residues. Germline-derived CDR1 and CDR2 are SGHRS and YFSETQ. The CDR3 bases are TGCGCCAGCAGCAGTACAGGGGGCGCCTCTGAAGCTTTCTTT. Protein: CASSSTGGASEAFF.

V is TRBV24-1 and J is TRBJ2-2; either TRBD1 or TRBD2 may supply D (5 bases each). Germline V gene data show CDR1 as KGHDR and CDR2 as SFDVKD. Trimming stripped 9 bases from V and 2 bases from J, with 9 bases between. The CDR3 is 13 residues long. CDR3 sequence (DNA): TGTGCCACCGCAGGGACCAACACCGGGGAGCTGTTTTTT. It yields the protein CATAGTNTGELFF.

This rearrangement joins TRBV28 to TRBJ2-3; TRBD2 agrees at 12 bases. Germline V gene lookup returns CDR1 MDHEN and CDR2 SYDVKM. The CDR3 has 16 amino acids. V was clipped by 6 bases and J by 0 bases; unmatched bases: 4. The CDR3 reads CASRGTSGQSTDTQYF. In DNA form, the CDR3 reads TGTGCCAGCAGGGGGACTAGCGGGCAGAGCACAGATACGCAGTATTTT.

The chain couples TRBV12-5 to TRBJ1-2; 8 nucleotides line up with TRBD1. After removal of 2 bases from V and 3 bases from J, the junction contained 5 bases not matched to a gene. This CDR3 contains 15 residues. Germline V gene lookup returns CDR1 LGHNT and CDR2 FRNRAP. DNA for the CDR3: TGTGCTAGTGGTTTGCCCCAGGGGGCCGACTATGGCTACACCTTC. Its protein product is CASGLPQGADYGYTF.

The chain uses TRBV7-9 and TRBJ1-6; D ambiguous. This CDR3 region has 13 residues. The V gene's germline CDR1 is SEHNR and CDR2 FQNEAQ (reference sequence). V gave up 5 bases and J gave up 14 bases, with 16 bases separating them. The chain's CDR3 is CASSLRTDSALHF. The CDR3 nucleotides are TGTGCCAGCAGCCTTCGCACAGATTCGGCCCTCCACTTT.

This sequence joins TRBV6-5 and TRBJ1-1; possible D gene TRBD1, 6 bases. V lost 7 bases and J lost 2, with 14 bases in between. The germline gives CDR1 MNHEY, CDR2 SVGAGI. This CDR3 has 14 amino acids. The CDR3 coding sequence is TGTGCCAGCATAGGCAGGGGATCAAACACTGAAGCTTTCTTT. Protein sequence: CASIGRGSNTEAFF.

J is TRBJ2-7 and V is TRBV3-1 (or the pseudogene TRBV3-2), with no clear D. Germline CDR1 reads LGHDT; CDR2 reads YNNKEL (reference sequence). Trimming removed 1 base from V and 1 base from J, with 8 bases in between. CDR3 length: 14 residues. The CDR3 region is CASSQGHGSYEQYF. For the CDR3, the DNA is TGTGCCAGCAGCCAAGGGCACGGGTCCTACGAGCAGTACTTC.

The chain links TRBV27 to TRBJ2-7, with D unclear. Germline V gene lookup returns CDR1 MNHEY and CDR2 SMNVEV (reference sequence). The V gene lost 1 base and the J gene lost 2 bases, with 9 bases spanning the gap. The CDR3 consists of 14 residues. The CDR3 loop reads CASSLFGPPYEQYF. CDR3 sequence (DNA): TGTGCCAGCAGTTTATTTGGACCTCCCTACGAGCAGTACTTC.

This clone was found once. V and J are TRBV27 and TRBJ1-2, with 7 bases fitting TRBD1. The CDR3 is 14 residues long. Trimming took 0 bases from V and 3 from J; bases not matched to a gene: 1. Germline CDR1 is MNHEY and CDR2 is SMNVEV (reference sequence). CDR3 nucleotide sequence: TGTGCCAGCAGTTTATCCGGGACAGACTATGGCTACACCTTC. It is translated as CASSLSGTDYGYTF.